The next 14 T cell receptor beta chains were all read from a single sample in a study of T cells in Graves' hyperthyroidism and ophthalmopathy. TCR beta CDR3 region amplification was performed from RNA transcripts. HTBI primers were the set used in a first-round RT-PCR of the TCR CDR3. TCRdb itself ran the multiplex PCR reads through MiXCR, one entry per CDR3 protein. Of 500,000 to 750,000 distinct CDR3 sequences listed, around 16% are singletons. Source material: blood. The receptors originated from a woman aged 30 to 39 with Graves' hyperthyroidism.

As to this clonotype: This may come from a read error, since a much larger clone is one base off. The chain couples TRBV24-1 to TRBJ2-2; D is perhaps TRBD2 (6 bases). Trimming stripped 5 bases from V and 4 bases from J, with 10 bases between. This CDR3 has 14 amino acids. CDR1 and CDR2 from the germline V gene are KGHDR and SFDVKD. CDR3 sequence: CATSVGRSTGELFF. CDR3 in DNA: TGTGCCACCAGTGTAGGGAGGAGCACCGGGGAGCTGTTTTTT.

The sample holds many counts of this clonotype. The rearrangement links TRBV7-9 to TRBJ2-2; a possible D gene is TRBD2 (6 bases). V was cut by 5 bases and J by 6 bases, with 19 bases left in between. Germline-derived CDR1 and CDR2 are SEHNR and FQNEAQ (reference sequence). The CDR3 covers 16 residues. The chain's CDR3 is CASSQNGGITPGELFF. The CDR3 DNA reads TGTGCCAGCAGCCAAAACGGCGGGATAACCCCCGGGGAGCTGTTTTTT.

This clonotype was observed many times. V gene TRBV28 combines with J gene TRBJ1-1; maybe TRBD1 (6 bases). The germline V and J ends were trimmed by 6 bases and 4 bases, with 15 bases remaining between them. The germline CDR1 and CDR2 sequences are MDHEN and SYDVKM. The CDR3 totals 14 residues. DNA for the CDR3: TGTGCCAGCAGAGCCCCCGGACAGAGCACTGAAGCTTTCTTT. This sequence encodes CASRAPGQSTEAFF.

The CDR3 sequence is CASSLEASGSGDEQFF. CDR3 coding DNA: TGTGCCAGCAGCTTGGAGGCTAGCGGGAGTGGAGATGAGCAGTTCTTC. The V gene is TRBV5-4, the J gene TRBJ2-1, with TRBD2 identical over 10 bases. The CDR3 is 16 residues long. CDR1 and CDR2 from the germline V gene are SGHNT and YYREEE (reference sequence). Trimming at V came to 0 bases and at J to 8 bases, leaving 8 bases not matched to a gene.

This clonotype has ten or more counts. The chain uses TRBV28 and TRBJ1-4; D not certain. CDR1 and CDR2 from the germline V gene are MDHEN and SYDVKM. CDR3 length: 16 residues. Between the trimmed V and J ends, which lost 6 bases and 4 bases, there was a span of 18 bases. The CDR3 region is CASRTEIPSINEKLFF. CDR3 coding DNA: TGTGCCAGCAGGACGGAGATACCTTCAATTAATGAAAAACTGTTTTTT.

This clonotype was detected ten times or more. The rearrangement joins TRBV14 to TRBJ2-1; 7 positions match TRBD1. There are 16 residues in the CDR3. After removal of 3 bases from V and 8 bases from J, the junction contained 13 bases not matched to a gene. From germline, CDR1 is SGHDN and CDR2 FVKESK. The CDR3 here is CASSQENRGLMHEQFF. The CDR3, as DNA: TGTGCCAGCAGCCAGGAGAACAGGGGTTTGATGCATGAGCAGTTCTTC.

This clonotype was detected many times. This chain links TRBV27 with TRBJ2-7, with D maybe TRBD2 (6 bases). Trimming left V 4 bases short and J 7 bases short, with 23 bases between. Per germline, CDR1 MNHEY and CDR2 SMNVEV (reference sequence). The CDR3 sequence is 16 residues long. This chain's CDR3 is CASSSYSAGKVWEQYF. The CDR3 coding sequence is TGTGCCAGCAGTTCCTATTCCGCGGGAAAAGTATGGGAGCAGTACTTC.

This clonotype was seen at least ten times. The rearrangement uses TRBV6-1 and TRBJ1-1; no clear D gene. The CDR3 totals 17 residues. V lost 5 bases, J lost 3 bases, and 22 bases lay in between. CDR1 and CDR2 from the germline V gene are MNHNS and SASEGT. The chain's CDR3 is CASSYWPRTVWDTEAFF. CDR3 DNA: TGTGCCAGCAGTTATTGGCCCAGGACGGTTTGGGACACTGAAGCTTTCTTT.

This clonotype was recorded a few times. This sequence joins TRBV6-1 and TRBJ2-1; D is uncertain. The CDR3 length is 17 residues. The V end was cut by 2 bases, the J end by 0 bases, with 14 bases between. Germline assignment: CDR1 MNHNS and CDR2 SASEGT. The CDR3 sequence is CASSEREQLRSYNEQFF. The CDR3, as DNA: TGTGCCAGCAGTGAAAGAGAACAGTTACGCTCCTACAATGAGCAGTTCTTC.

The sample holds many counts of this clonotype. This rearrangement joins TRBV19 to TRBJ2-3; no clear D gene. CDR1 LNHDA and CDR2 SQIVND come from the germline V gene (reference sequence). Trimming took 3 bases from V and 2 from J, leaving 12 bases between them. The CDR3 runs 15 residues. In DNA, the CDR3 is TGTGCCAGTAGTATGCGAGAACATATCACAGATACGCAGTATTTT. Translation: CASSMREHITDTQYF.

This clonotype was recorded many times. This chain uses TRBV6-6 with TRBJ2-7; D call uncertain. There are 13 residues in the CDR3. V lost 0 bases and J lost 1, with 4 bases in between. Germline values: CDR1 MNHNY, CDR2 SVGAGI (reference sequence). The DNA for the CDR3 is TGTGCCAGCAGTTACTCGCCATCCTACGAGCAGTACTTC. It translates to CASSYSPSYEQYF.

This sequence joins TRBV20-1 and TRBJ2-7; 7 nucleotides match TRBD2. Germline V lookup: CDR1 DFQATT, CDR2 SNEGSKA (reference sequence). The CDR3 sequence is 15 residues long. The J segment lost 4 bases and the V segment lost 0 bases, leaving 9 bases of the junction unmatched. The CDR3 is CSARDLGGGQYEQYF. CDR3 in DNA: TGCAGTGCTAGAGATCTCGGGGGAGGGCAGTACGAGCAGTACTTC.

This clonotype was seen at least ten times. V is TRBV6-1 and J is TRBJ2-5, with 13 bases identical to TRBD2. The CDR3 consists of 16 residues. Germline lookup yields CDR1 MNHNS and CDR2 SASEGT. V gave up 6 bases and J gave up 4 bases; unmatched junction bases: 8. CDR3 residues: CASRRPGTSGTETQYF. Here the CDR3 DNA reads TGTGCCAGCAGGAGACCCGGGACTAGCGGGACAGAGACCCAGTACTTC.

In the case of this clonotype: Since a much larger clone is just one base distant, this may be a read error. J is TRBJ2-7 and V is TRBV6-5, with D maybe TRBD2 (5 bases). The V gene's germline CDR1 is MNHEY and CDR2 SVGAGI. The CDR3 is 15 residues long. Deletions cut 2 bases from V and 3 bases from J, with 14 bases between. DNA for the CDR3: TGTGCCAGCAGTTACGGTAGCGTGGGGAGCTACGAGCAGTACTTC. Translating gives CASSYGSVGSYEQYF.